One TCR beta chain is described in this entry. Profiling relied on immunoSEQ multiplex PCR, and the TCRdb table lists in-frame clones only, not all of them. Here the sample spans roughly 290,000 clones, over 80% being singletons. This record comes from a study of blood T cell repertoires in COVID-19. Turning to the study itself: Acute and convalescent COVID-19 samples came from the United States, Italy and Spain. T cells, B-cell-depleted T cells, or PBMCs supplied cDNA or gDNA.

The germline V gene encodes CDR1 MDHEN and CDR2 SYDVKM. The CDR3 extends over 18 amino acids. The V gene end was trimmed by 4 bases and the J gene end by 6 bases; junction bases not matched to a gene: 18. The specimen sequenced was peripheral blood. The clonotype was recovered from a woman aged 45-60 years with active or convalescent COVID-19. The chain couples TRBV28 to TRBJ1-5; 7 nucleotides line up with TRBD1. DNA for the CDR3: TGTGCCAGCAGTTGGGAGCCTCTGTTGAGACAGGGAGGTCAGCCCCAGCATTTT. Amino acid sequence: CASSWEPLLRQGGQPQHF.